These 17 T cell receptor beta chains came from one sample sequenced in a study of molecular identifiers for immune sequencing clone quantification. Via MiXCR, TCRdb re-called the PCR reads, giving one row per CDR3 protein. Of nearly 650,000 distinct CDR3 sequences listed, about 25% are singletons. The sequenced material came from naive CD8+ T cells from blood, with Jurkat cell RNA spiked in. Subset indicated: FACS-sorted CD8+CD4-CCR7+CD45RA+ naive T cells. The receptors derive from a human donor in good health. Some libraries in this study had Jurkat cell RNA spiked in.

This clonotype appeared many times. The V gene is TRBV24-1, the J gene TRBJ2-5; TRBD2 is a possible D gene (6 bases). V was shortened by 7 bases and J by 5 bases, with 13 bases between the two germline ends. This CDR3 has 13 residues. Germline lookup yields CDR1 KGHDR and CDR2 SFDVKD. The CDR3 reads CATRGRRDETQYF. Here the CDR3 DNA reads TGTGCCACCAGGGGACGGCGGGATGAGACCCAGTACTTC.

Details on this clonotype: This clone may be a read error of a much larger clone one base away. J is TRBJ2-7 and V is TRBV4-1; 9 bases map to TRBD1. The CDR3 length is 15 residues. J gave up 4 bases and V 2 bases, and 6 bases lay outside the gene matches. Germline loops: CDR1 MGHRA, CDR2 YSYEKL. The CDR3 region has the DNA TGCGCCAGCAGCCAACTAGGACAGGGGAAATACGAGCAGTACTTC. Its translation: CASSQLGQGKYEQYF.

Remarks on this clonotype: A much larger clone lies a single base off, so this may be a read error. The chain uses TRBV7-2 and TRBJ1-3; no firm D call. CDR3 length: 15 residues. The germline V gene has CDR1 SGHTA and CDR2 FQGNSA. The CDR3, as DNA: TGTGCCAGCAGCTTATGGCCATCCTCTGGAAGCACCATATATTTT. This sequence encodes CASSLWPSSGSTIYF.

Regarding this clonotype: Compared with germline, one end of the junction differs, possibly owing to a read error. The chain combines TRBV5-6 with TRBJ2-6, with D possibly being TRBD1 (6 bases). The V gene's germline CDR1 is SGHDT and CDR2 YYEEEE. CDR3 size: 16 residues. DNA for the CDR3: TGTGCCAGCGGCTTGGGACCAGGGGCTGGGGCCAACGTCCTGACCTTC. Translating it yields CASGLGPGAGANVLTF. Full variable domain (outside the CDR3, taken from reference TRBV5-6 and TRBJ2-6): DAGVTQSPTHLIKTRGQQVTLRCSPKSGHDTVSWYQQALGQGPQFIFQYYEEEERQRGNFPDRFSGHQFPNYSSELNVNALLLGDSALYLCASGLGPGAGANVLTFGAGSRLTVL.

This clonotype was seen at least ten times. The chain has TRBV20-1 and TRBJ1-6; D remains unclear. CDR1 DFQATT and CDR2 SNEGSKA come from the germline V gene (reference sequence). Deletions cut 4 bases from V and 8 bases from J, with 6 bases between. The CDR3 is 11 residues long. The CDR3 region has the DNA TGCAGTGCTATCGAGGATTCACCCCTCCACTTT. Its protein product is CSAIEDSPLHF.

V usage is TRBV5-1 and J usage is TRBJ2-2; D remains ambiguous. V dropped 4 bases and J dropped 7 bases, with 17 bases sitting between them. CDR3 size: 15 residues. Germline V gene lookup returns CDR1 SGHRS and CDR2 YFSETQ. CDR3 nucleotide sequence: TGCGCCAGCAGCGAGGATCTTATAGTTCTCGGGGAGCTGTTTTTT. Protein product: CASSEDLIVLGELFF. Filled out from reference TRBV5-1 and TRBJ2-2, the complete variable domain reads KAGVTQTPRYLIKTRGQQVTLSCSPISGHRSVSWYQQTPGQGLQFLFEYFSETQRNKGNFPGRFSGRQFSNSRSEMNVSTLELGDSALYLCASSEDLIVLGELFFGEGSRLTVL.

This clonotype was recorded once. A much larger clone differs from this one at a single base, so this may be a read error. This sequence joins TRBV6-5 and TRBJ2-1, with 7 bases identical to TRBD2. This CDR3 is built from 16 residues. Germline CDR1 reads MNHEY; CDR2 reads SVGAGI. The CDR3 protein is CASSYFAGAGFNGQFF. The CDR3 region has the DNA TGTGCCAGCAGTTACTTCGCGGGAGCGGGTTTTAATGGGCAGTTCTTC.

In its sample, this clonotype was seen many times. The chain is built from TRBV5-6 and TRBJ2-7, with TRBD2 as a possible D gene (5 bases). In germline, CDR1 is SGHDT, CDR2 YYEEEE. This CDR3 is 13 amino acids long. With 2 bases removed from V and 5 bases from J, the gap between germline ends came to 11 bases. This chain's CDR3 is CASSLPTRDEQYF. CDR3 in DNA: TGTGCCAGCAGCTTACCCACTAGGGACGAGCAGTACTTC. Supplemented by reference TRBV5-6 and TRBJ2-7, the full variable domain reads DAGVTQSPTHLIKTRGQQVTLRCSPKSGHDTVSWYQQALGQGPQFIFQYYEEEERQRGNFPDRFSGHQFPNYSSELNVNALLLGDSALYLCASSLPTRDEQYFGPGTRLTVT.

This clonotype was detected a few times. J is TRBJ2-3 and V is TRBV27; unclear D gene. In germline, CDR1 is MNHEY, CDR2 SMNVEV (reference sequence). The ends were cut back, 0 bases at V and 5 bases at J, with 6 bases in the middle. The CDR3 covers 13 residues. This chain's CDR3 is CASSLSIRDTQYF. The CDR3 bases are TGTGCCAGCAGTTTATCGATACGAGATACGCAGTATTTT.

In this sample, this clonotype turned up many times. The chain has TRBV9 and TRBJ2-2; unclear D gene. Germline CDR1 reads SGDLS; CDR2 reads YYNGEE. The CDR3 extends over 11 amino acids. Between the trimmed V and J ends, which lost 3 bases and 6 bases, there was a span of 3 bases. CDR3: CASSEAGELFF. CDR3 DNA sequence: TGTGCCAGCAGCGAGGCCGGGGAGCTGTTTTTT.

To note about this clonotype: The conserved final phenylalanine or tryptophan is absent from the CDR3, which likely points to a read error. Because the CDR3's place on the DNA is in doubt, the DNA is left out and the CDR3 is given as listed by TCRdb. The chain is built from TRBV4-3 and TRBJ2-1; the listed D gene, TRBD2, was not tested against the DNA. The CDR3 is made up of 14 amino acids, end residues included. CDR1 LGHNA and CDR2 YSLEER come from the germline V gene. CDR3 loop: CASSQVRGYNEQII.

This clonotype was counted a few times. V gene TRBV11-2 combines with J gene TRBJ1-1; possibly TRBD1 for D (5 bases). Between the trimmed V and J ends, which lost 5 bases and 1 base, there was a span of 14 bases. CDR1 SGHAT and CDR2 FQNNGV come from the germline V gene. This CDR3 spans 15 amino acids. The CDR3 nucleotides are TGTGCCAGCAGCCCATCAACAGGACAGAACACTGAAGCTTTCTTT. This translates into CASSPSTGQNTEAFF. Supplemented by reference TRBV11-2 and TRBJ1-1, the full variable domain reads EAGVAQSPRYKIIEKRQSVAFWCNPISGHATLYWYQQILGQGPKLLIQFQNNGVVDDSQLPKDRFSAERLKGVDSTLKIQPAKLEDSAVYLCASSPSTGQNTEAFFGQGTRLTVV.

This clonotype has at least ten counts. This chain links TRBV9 with TRBJ2-1; 13 bases agree with TRBD2. The V and J ends lost 5 bases and 5 bases, in that order; junction bases with no gene match: 7. This CDR3 is 16 amino acids long. The germline V gene encodes CDR1 SGDLS and CDR2 YYNGEE. The CDR3 protein is CASSPLAGGPNNEQFF. In nucleotides, the CDR3 is TGTGCCAGCAGTCCACTAGCGGGAGGGCCGAACAATGAGCAGTTCTTC.

Notes on this clonotype: A read error is possible here, since a much larger clone lies one base away. V is TRBV4-1 and J is TRBJ2-7, with TRBD1 matching 7 bases. The CDR3 runs to 15 residues. CDR1 and CDR2 from the germline V gene are MGHRA and YSYEKL. CDR3 DNA: TGCGCCAGCAGCCAAACGACAGGGACGGGCTACGAGCGGTACTTC. Residues: CASSQTTGTGYERYF.

This clonotype occurred a few times. The genes are TRBV19 and TRBJ2-4; 8 nucleotides line up with TRBD2. Germline trimming cut 3 bases from V and 4 bases from J; bases unmatched to any gene: 8. CDR3 length equals 16 residues. Germline V gene sequence: CDR1 LNHDA, CDR2 SQIVND (reference sequence). The CDR3 protein is CASSMIQRELKNIQYF. In DNA, the CDR3 is TGTGCCAGTAGTATGATCCAGCGGGAGTTAAAAAACATTCAGTACTTC.

To note about this clonotype: This sequence may be a read error, since a much larger clone differs from it by one base. This chain links TRBV20-1 with TRBJ2-7, with 7 bases identical to TRBD1. This CDR3 has 13 amino acids. V gave up 3 bases and J gave up 8 bases; unmatched junction bases: 10. CDR1 and CDR2 (germline): DFQATT, SNEGSKA (reference sequence). CDR3 DNA sequence: TGCAGTGCTAGGGCGACAGGGTACCACAAGCAGTACTTC. As protein: CSARATGYHKQYF.

This clonotype was counted only a few times. The V call is TRBV27, the J call TRBJ1-3, with 7 positions matching TRBD1. This CDR3 has 16 residues. The V segment lost 9 bases and the J segment 2 bases; nucleotides outside the gene matches: 13. Germline V gene data show CDR1 as MNHEY and CDR2 as SMNVEV (reference sequence). The CDR3 DNA reads TGTGCCAGTATGGGGGGTAAAGGGACAGCTGGAAACACCATATATTTT. Its protein is CASMGGKGTAGNTIYF.